The 18 T cell receptor beta chains given below trace back to one sample, sequenced in a study of a mutant IDH1 vaccine in newly diagnosed glioma. Sequenced by immunoSEQ multiplex PCR; TCRdb stores in-frame clones only, minus some. The profile shows 50,000 to 60,000 clones, 80% of them singletons. Their antigens are not known. Time point of the sample: week 23, last vaccination. With topical imiquimod, each dose of the vaccine consisted of 300 ug of mutant IDH1 20-mer peptide. Sequencing used PBMCs, obtained from a glioma patient whose treatment included an IDH1 peptide vaccine. The source is a man aged 40-49 years with glioma.

The CDR3 protein is CASSLGGALLEQYF. The CDR3 bases are TGTGCCAGCAGCTTAGGAGGGGCCCTCCTCGAGCAGTACTTC. The chain couples TRBV7-9 to TRBJ2-7; D possibly matches TRBD1 or TRBD2 (5 bases each). Between the trimmed V and J ends, which lost 1 base and 6 bases, there was a span of 13 bases. The germline V gene encodes CDR1 SEHNR and CDR2 FQNEAQ (reference sequence). The CDR3 has 14 residues.

The chain employs TRBV10-3 and TRBJ2-7, with 12 bases that match TRBD1. The V and J ends lost 2 bases and 4 bases, in that order; junction bases with no gene match: 6. From germline, CDR1 is ENHRY and CDR2 SYGVKD. This CDR3 contains 16 residues. The CDR3 nucleotides read TGTGCCATCAGTGAGCCGGGACAGGGGGCGGGATACGAGCAGTACTTC. Translated: CAISEPGQGAGYEQYF.

The chain joins TRBV7-8 to TRBJ1-5; 9 nucleotides align to TRBD1. The germline V gene encodes CDR1 SGHVS and CDR2 FQNEAQ. The CDR3 has 17 amino acids. The V gene end was trimmed by 5 bases and the J gene end by 4 bases; junction bases not matched to a gene: 12. The CDR3 reads CASSKEGQGRLNQPQHF. For the CDR3, the DNA is TGTGCCAGCAGCAAAGAAGGACAGGGGCGACTAAATCAGCCCCAGCATTTT.

The V gene is TRBV5-5, the J gene TRBJ1-1; tentative D call: TRBD1 (5 bases). With 4 bases removed from V and 1 base from J, the gap between germline ends came to 11 bases. CDR3 length: 14 amino acids. Germline CDR1 SGHKS, CDR2 YYEKEE (reference sequence). This CDR3 reads CASSTRQTNTEAFF. The CDR3 DNA reads TGTGCCAGCAGCACCCGACAGACGAACACTGAAGCTTTCTTT.

The CDR3 region has the DNA TGTGCCAGCAGCTTCTCCGGCTACGAGCAGTACTTC. This sequence encodes CASSFSGYEQYF. The chain is built from TRBV5-8 and TRBJ2-7; D is unclear. CDR1 and CDR2 (germline): SGHTS, YDEGEE. CDR3 length: 12 residues. V was shortened by 2 bases and J by 3 bases, with 6 bases between the two germline ends.

V is TRBV2 and J is TRBJ2-1, with 12 bases identical to TRBD2. V shed 7 bases, J shed 10 bases, and the junction held 8 bases outside the gene matches. The CDR3 extends over 14 amino acids. The germline CDR1 and CDR2 sequences are SNHLY and FYNNEI. The DNA of the CDR3 is TGTGCCAGCATCCTACTAGCGGGGGGCACGGAGCAGTTCTTC. Amino acids: CASILLAGGTEQFF.

The J gene is TRBJ2-7, the V gene TRBV10-2; TRBD1 matches 11 bases. The CDR3 runs to 14 residues. Germline V lookup: CDR1 WSHSY, CDR2 SAAADI. Trimming took 6 bases from V and 4 from J; bases not matched to a gene: 5. The CDR3: CASRAGTGGYEQYF. CDR3 nucleotide sequence: TGCGCCAGCAGGGCAGGGACAGGGGGATACGAGCAGTACTTC.

The CDR3 loop is CASSLDPTGSYEQYF. In DNA, the CDR3 is TGTGCCAGCAGCTTAGATCCAACGGGCTCCTACGAGCAGTACTTC. This chain connects TRBV11-2 to TRBJ2-7, with D uncertain. In germline, CDR1 is SGHAT, CDR2 FQNNGV. V was trimmed by 0 bases and J by 0 bases, leaving 9 bases between them. CDR3 size: 15 residues.

V usage is TRBV7-9 and J usage is TRBJ2-7; D unresolved. Between the trimmed V and J ends, which lost 1 base and 1 base, there was a span of 2 bases. The CDR3 extends over 12 amino acids. Germline V gene data show CDR1 as SEHNR and CDR2 as FQNEAQ (reference sequence). CDR3 sequence: CASSLVSYEQYF. DNA for the CDR3: TGTGCCAGCAGCTTAGTTTCCTACGAGCAGTACTTC.

The J gene is TRBJ1-1, the V gene TRBV18, with D possibly matching TRBD1 (5 bases). Germline lookup yields CDR1 KGHSH and CDR2 LQKENI. V was clipped by 3 bases and J by 1 base, with 6 bases between them. The CDR3 totals 13 residues. This chain's CDR3 is CASSPGQNTEAFF. In nucleotides, the CDR3 is TGTGCCAGCTCACCGGGGCAGAACACTGAAGCTTTCTTT.

The chain joins TRBV15 to TRBJ1-4; tentative D call: TRBD1 (5 bases). Trimming took 2 bases from V and 0 from J, leaving 7 bases between them. Germline CDR1 LNHNV, CDR2 YYDKDF (reference sequence). The CDR3 has 15 amino acids. CDR3 in amino acids: CATSRQGATNEKLFF. The CDR3 coding sequence is TGTGCCACCAGCAGACAGGGAGCAACTAATGAAAAACTGTTTTTT. The full variable domain, completed using reference TRBV15 and TRBJ1-4, is DAMVIQNPRYQVTQFGKPVTLSCSQTLNHNVMYWYQQKSSQAPKLLFHYYDKDFNNEADTPDNFQSRRPNTSFCFLDIRSPGLGDTAMYLCATSRQGATNEKLFFGSGTQLSVL.

A few counts support this clone. The chain joins TRBV4-2 to TRBJ1-1; D call uncertain. The CDR3 has 14 amino acids. V was cut by 4 bases and J by 0 bases, with 9 bases left in between. CDR1 and CDR2 from the germline V gene are LGHNA and YNFKEQ. The CDR3, as DNA: TGTGCCAGCAGCCCTCTCCAAGTGAACACTGAAGCTTTCTTT. Protein sequence: CASSPLQVNTEAFF.

This sequence joins TRBV29-1 and TRBJ2-1; TRBD2 aligns across 7 bases. V gave up 0 bases and J gave up 5 bases; unmatched junction bases: 7. CDR3 length: 15 amino acids. From germline, CDR1 is SQVTM and CDR2 ANQGSEA. For the CDR3, the DNA is TGCAGCGTTGAAGATCTATGGCTAGCGGACAATGAGCAGTTCTTC. It encodes CSVEDLWLADNEQFF.

The chain is built from TRBV5-8 and TRBJ1-4; D unresolved. Germline V gene sequence: CDR1 SGHTS, CDR2 YDEGEE. V was pared by 4 bases and J by 7 bases, with 8 bases between. There are 12 residues in the CDR3. The CDR3 DNA follows: TGTGCCAGCAGCCTAAACAGTGAAAAACTGTTTTTT. Amino acids: CASSLNSEKLFF.

V is TRBV6-6 and J is TRBJ2-7; D is possibly TRBD1 or TRBD2 (5 bases each). The V gene lost 6 bases and the J gene lost 2 bases, with 17 bases spanning the gap. The germline gives CDR1 MNHNY, CDR2 SVGAGI (reference sequence). The CDR3 length is 15 residues. The CDR3 sequence: CASSPRGRSTYEQYF. The DNA for the CDR3 is TGTGCCAGCAGCCCCCGGGGCAGGTCGACCTACGAGCAGTACTTC.

This chain connects TRBV2 to TRBJ1-5, with no clear D. This CDR3 comprises 13 residues. Trimming cost V 4 bases and J 5 bases, with 9 bases left between them. The germline CDR1 and CDR2 sequences are SNHLY and FYNNEI. CDR3 residues: CASSVLGHQPQHF. CDR3 in DNA: TGTGCCAGCAGTGTTTTAGGGCATCAGCCCCAGCATTTT.

The chain couples TRBV5-1 to TRBJ2-1; the match to TRBD2 covers 7 bases. Germline assignment: CDR1 SGHRS and CDR2 YFSETQ. This CDR3 spans 15 amino acids. Unmatched junction bases numbered 4, after V lost 1 base and J lost 3 bases. The CDR3 protein is CASSLPLADYNEQFF. The CDR3 nucleotides read TGCGCCAGCAGCTTGCCCCTAGCGGACTACAATGAGCAGTTCTTC.

The chain uses TRBV6-5 and TRBJ1-4; 9 bases agree with TRBD1. The germline gives CDR1 MNHEY, CDR2 SVGAGI. V was clipped by 2 bases and J by 10 bases; unmatched bases: 11. The CDR3 consists of 16 residues. The DNA for the CDR3 is TGTGCCAGCAGTTACCCAGATCCGGGACAGGGAGGAAAACTGTTTTTT. It specifies CASSYPDPGQGGKLFF.